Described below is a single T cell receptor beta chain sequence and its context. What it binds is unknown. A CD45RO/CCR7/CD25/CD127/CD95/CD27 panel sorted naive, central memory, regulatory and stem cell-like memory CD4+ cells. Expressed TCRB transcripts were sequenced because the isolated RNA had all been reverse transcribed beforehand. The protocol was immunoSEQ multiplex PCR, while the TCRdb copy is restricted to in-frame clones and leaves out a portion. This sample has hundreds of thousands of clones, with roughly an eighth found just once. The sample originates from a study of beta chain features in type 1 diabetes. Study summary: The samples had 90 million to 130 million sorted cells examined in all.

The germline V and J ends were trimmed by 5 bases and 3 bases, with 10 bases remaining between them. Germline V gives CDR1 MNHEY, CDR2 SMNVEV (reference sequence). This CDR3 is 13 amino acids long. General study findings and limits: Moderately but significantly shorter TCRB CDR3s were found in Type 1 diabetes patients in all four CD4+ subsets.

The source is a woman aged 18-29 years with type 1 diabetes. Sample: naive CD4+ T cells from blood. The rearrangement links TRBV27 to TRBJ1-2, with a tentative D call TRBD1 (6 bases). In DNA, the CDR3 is TGTGCCAGCAGTAGAACAGGGTACTATGGCTACACCTTC. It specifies CASSRTGYYGYTF.